Given below is one TCR beta chain in context. Antigen unknown. Constant-segment primers and 5'RACE yielded cDNA libraries for TCR alpha and TCR beta, each carrying sample barcodes and UMIs. One entry per CDR3 protein results from TCRdb running MiXCR on the 5' RACE reads. The repertoire holds about 210,000 distinct CDR3 sequences, with about 10% as singletons. The sample originates from a study of T-cell memory formation after mild COVID-19. Study-wide background: Clusters were largely donor specific.

CDR1 and CDR2 from the germline V gene are SGHAT and FQNNGV. V lost 8 bases to trimming and J lost 10 bases; unmatched junction nucleotides: 8. This CDR3 is 14 amino acids long. Overall study results and limits: Within pre-infection memory, some responding clones were found, suggesting cross-reactive memory joined. SARS-CoV-2 specificity of second-wave clones peaking day 37 was unconfirmed.

This rearrangement joins TRBV11-2 to TRBJ1-6, with TRBD1 identical over 10 bases. This clonotype was sampled from a man younger than 30 who had mild COVID-19 (a few samples of this study predate the infection). Cell type and time point are not known. The source material was PBMCs or a T cell subset sorted from them (not recorded which). DNA of the CDR3: TGTGCCAGCCGTGGACAGGGGGGCGGCTCACCCCTCCACTTT. Translation gives CASRGQGGGSPLHF. The full variable domain, in which reference TRBV11-2 and TRBJ1-6 provide the parts outside the CDR3, is EAGVAQSPRYKIIEKRQSVAFWCNPISGHATLYWYQQILGQGPKLLIQFQNNGVVDDSQLPKDRFSAERLKGVDSTLKIQPAKLEDSAVYLCASRGQGGGSPLHFGNGTRLTVT.